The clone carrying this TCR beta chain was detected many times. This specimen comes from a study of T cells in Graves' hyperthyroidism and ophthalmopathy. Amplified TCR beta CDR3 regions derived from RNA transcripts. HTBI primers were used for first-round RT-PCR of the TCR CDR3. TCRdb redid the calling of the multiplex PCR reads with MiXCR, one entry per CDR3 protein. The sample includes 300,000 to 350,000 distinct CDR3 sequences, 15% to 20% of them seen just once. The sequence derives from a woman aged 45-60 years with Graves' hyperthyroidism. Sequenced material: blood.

The CDR3 nucleotides are TGTGCCAGCAGTGAAGCCGAAGGATCACCCCTCCACTTT. Amino acid sequence: CASSEAEGSPLHF. V is TRBV6-1 and J is TRBJ1-6; D unresolved. V dropped 0 bases and J dropped 10 bases, with 7 bases sitting between them. This CDR3 contains 13 residues. Looked up from germline, CDR1 is MNHNS and CDR2 is SASEGT.